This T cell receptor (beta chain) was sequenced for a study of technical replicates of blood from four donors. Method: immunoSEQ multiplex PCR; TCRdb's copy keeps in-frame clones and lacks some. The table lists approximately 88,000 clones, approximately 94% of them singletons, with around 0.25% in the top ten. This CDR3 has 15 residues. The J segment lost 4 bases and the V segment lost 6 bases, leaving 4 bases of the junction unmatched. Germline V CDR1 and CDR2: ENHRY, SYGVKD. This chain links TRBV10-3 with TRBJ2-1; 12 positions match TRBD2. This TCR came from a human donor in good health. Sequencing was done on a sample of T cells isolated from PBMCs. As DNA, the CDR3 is TGTGCCATCAGAAGGACTAGCGGGGCGTACAATGAGCAGTTCTTC. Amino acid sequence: CAIRRTSGAYNEQFF.